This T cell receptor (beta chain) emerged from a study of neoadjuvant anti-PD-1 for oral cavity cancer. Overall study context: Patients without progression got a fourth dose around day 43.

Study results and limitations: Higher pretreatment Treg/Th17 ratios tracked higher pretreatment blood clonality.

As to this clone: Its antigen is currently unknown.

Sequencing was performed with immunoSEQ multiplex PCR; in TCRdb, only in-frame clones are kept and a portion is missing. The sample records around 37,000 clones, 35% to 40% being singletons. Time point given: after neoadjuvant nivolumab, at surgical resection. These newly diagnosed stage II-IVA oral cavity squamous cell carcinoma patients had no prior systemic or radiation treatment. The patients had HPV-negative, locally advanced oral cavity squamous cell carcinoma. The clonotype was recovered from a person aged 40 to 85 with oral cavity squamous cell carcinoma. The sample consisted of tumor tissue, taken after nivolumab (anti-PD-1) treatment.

In DNA form, the CDR3 reads TGCAGCGTTGTAAGTCGTAGTAGCGGGAGGGGCCAAGAGCAGTACTTC. Amino acids: CSVVSRSSGRGQEQYF. The chain joins TRBV29-1 to TRBJ2-7; 11 nucleotides line up with TRBD2. CDR3 length: 16 amino acids. CDR1 and CDR2 (germline): SQVTM, ANQGSEA. With V trimmed by 4 bases and J by 7 bases, 15 bases remained unmatched.